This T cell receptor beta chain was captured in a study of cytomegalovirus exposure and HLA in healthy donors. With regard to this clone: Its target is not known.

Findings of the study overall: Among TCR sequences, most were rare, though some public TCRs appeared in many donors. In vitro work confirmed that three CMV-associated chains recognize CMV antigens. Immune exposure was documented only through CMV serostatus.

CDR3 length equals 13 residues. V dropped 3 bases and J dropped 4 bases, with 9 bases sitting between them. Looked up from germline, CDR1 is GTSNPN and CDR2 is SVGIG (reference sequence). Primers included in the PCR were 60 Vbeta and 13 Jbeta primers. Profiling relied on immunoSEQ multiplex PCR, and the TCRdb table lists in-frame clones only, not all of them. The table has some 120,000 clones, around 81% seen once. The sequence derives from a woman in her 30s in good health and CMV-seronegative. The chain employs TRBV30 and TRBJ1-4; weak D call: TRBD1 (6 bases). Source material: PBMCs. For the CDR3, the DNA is TGTGCCTGGAGCAGGGGCAATAATGAAAAACTGTTTTTT. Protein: CAWSRGNNEKLFF.